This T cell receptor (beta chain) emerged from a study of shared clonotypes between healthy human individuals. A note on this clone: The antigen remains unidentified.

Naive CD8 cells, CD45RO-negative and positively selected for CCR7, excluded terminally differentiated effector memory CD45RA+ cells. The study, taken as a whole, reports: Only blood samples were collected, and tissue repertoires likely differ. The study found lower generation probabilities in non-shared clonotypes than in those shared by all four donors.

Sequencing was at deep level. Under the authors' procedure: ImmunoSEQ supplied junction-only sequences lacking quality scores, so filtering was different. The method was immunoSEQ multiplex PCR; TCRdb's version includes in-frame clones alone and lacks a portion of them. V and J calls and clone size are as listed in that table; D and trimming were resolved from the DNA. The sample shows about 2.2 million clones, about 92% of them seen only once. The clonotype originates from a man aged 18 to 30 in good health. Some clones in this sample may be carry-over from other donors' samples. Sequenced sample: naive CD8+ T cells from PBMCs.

CDR3 DNA: TGTGCCAGCAGTTTTACTAACTATGGCTACACCTTC. Encoded protein: CASSFTNYGYTF. The chain recombines TRBV28 with TRBJ1-2; D is undetermined. This CDR3 contains 12 residues. From germline, CDR1 is MDHEN and CDR2 SYDVKM. V lost 3 bases to trimming and J lost 0 bases, with 2 bases between them.